This TCR beta chain was sequenced during a study of blood T cell repertoires in COVID-19. Enrolled through a virtual design, the participants were between 18 and 89 years of age and came from around 25 US areas. Cohorts were determined from participant-reported clinical history. Method: immunoSEQ multiplex PCR; TCRdb's copy keeps in-frame clones and lacks some. The data contain 120,000 to 150,000 clones, roughly 84% of them singletons. The J segment lost 4 bases and the V segment lost 6 bases, leaving 5 bases of the junction unmatched. There are 13 residues in the CDR3. CDR1 and CDR2 (germline): ENHRY, SYGVKD. This clone occurred once.

The V gene is TRBV10-3, the J gene TRBJ1-2, with TRBD1 matching over 7 bases. Sequences were obtained from PBMCs or T cells enriched from blood (not recorded which). The receptor's source is a man aged 45-65 years in a cohort exposed to, infected with or recovered from COVID-19 (not recorded which). CDR3: CAISRDSLYGYTF. The CDR3 nucleotides read TGTGCCATCAGCAGGGACAGCCTCTATGGCTACACCTTC.